This entry features one T cell receptor (beta chain) sequence. It lacks a known antigen. Base qualities are not at hand, and no much larger clone is one base apart. Read against the paper, the sample's time point label means: blood at routine non-recurrence follow-up after resection. TCR sequencing used whole RNA extracted from tumor and nontumor lung tissue, or from cryopreserved PBMC samples, without cell sorting. A patient was chosen for TCR sequencing only when enough RNA was available from at least two tumor regions. The data belong to a study of spatial heterogeneity in lung cancer (dated by TCRdb to between 2018 and 2021). Regarding the research as a whole: Donors were approximately 72 patients with early-stage, untreated non-small cell lung cancer from the lung TRACERx cohort. Follow-up PBMC samples were sequenced whenever available, with the median time to follow-up being approximately 2 years after resection. Beta-chain transcripts were consistently detected in greater numbers than alpha-chain transcripts, which likely reflects a higher abundance of beta-chain transcripts. In the raw uncorrected reads, each unique combination of TCR and UMI appeared more than ten times on average. In non-small cell lung cancer, the study made a quantitative comparison of TCR alpha and beta repertoires among multiple tumor regions, matched nontumor lung and blood. TCR repertoire features were related to nonsynonymous mutation counts determined by whole-exome sequencing of tumor tissue. Both alpha and beta chains were TCR-sequenced in samples taken at surgery, namely 220 tumor regions, 63 to 70 matched nontumor lung samples and roughly 56 PBMC samples.

Libraries were made using 5' RACE. The sequencer was a NextSeq 500. To allow correction of PCR and sequencing errors, the TCR library protocol tagged every TCR cDNA molecule with a unique molecular identifier. From the authors' description of their analysis: TCR identification, UMI-based error correction and CDR3 extraction were all carried out with Decombinator tools. TCRs above a frequency of 2 per 1,000, corresponding to the top 1% of the tumor frequency distribution, were defined as expanded. Rényi diversity was computed with the R vegan package after subsampling each repertoire 100 times to 5,000 TCRs. CDR3 similarity networks were constructed using string-kernel similarity of amino acid triplets, with links drawn between CDR3s whose pairwise similarity was above 0.82. TCRdb itself trimmed the public reads at Q25 with fastp, ran MiXCR and retained productive beta chains. Each entry merges the rows of one CDR3 protein and shows their most common DNA and genes. The V and J calls and clone size are TCRdb's, not the authors'. Recorded for this sample are under 20,000 distinct CDR3 sequences; about a fifth of them occurred a single time. The top ten hold roughly 6.7% of the sample.

Overall study results and their limits: Ubiquitous expanded tumor TCRs were detected in blood more often at tumor resection than at routine follow-up. Additional single-cell paired TCR alpha and beta sequencing was considered necessary to confirm, at a functional level, the hypothesis that regional TCRs recognize regional mutations. Only 14 to 15 patients were included in comparisons of baseline and follow-up blood repertoires.

Trimming takes 3 bases from V and 4 bases from J, and the germline ends sit 15 bases apart. The germline V gene (reference sequence) sets CDR1 to LNHDA and CDR2 to SQIVND. Including cysteine and phenylalanine, the CDR3 has 15 amino acids. CDR3 DNA only is kept here, 45 bases in frame from base 1. The rearranged chain carries TRBV19 and TRBJ2-5, with the D gene not clear enough to name. The specimen was PBMCs, collected at follow-up. The sequence came from a male donor with early-stage non-small cell lung cancer. CDR3 reads: CASSIEFWNTETQYF. In nucleotides, the sequence is TGTGCCAGTAGTATCGAGTTCTGGAACACAGAGACCCAGTACTTC. The reference TRBV19 and TRBJ2-5 proteins fill in what lies around the CDR3, so the full variable domain reads DGGITQSPKYLFRKEGQNVTLSCEQNLNHDAMYWYRQDPGQGLRLIYYSQIVNDFQKGDIAEGYSVSREKKESFPLTVTSAQKNPTAFYLCASSIEFWNTETQYFGPGTRLLVL.